This TCR beta chain comes out of a study of Graves' ophthalmopathy and Graves' hyperthyroidism. The study amplified TCR beta CDR3 regions using RNA transcripts. Following a first-round RT-PCR that used HTBI primers, a second-round multiplex PCR was carried out. From the multiplex PCR reads, TCRdb called clonotypes with MiXCR, one entry per CDR3 protein. The profile covers 300,000 to 350,000 distinct CDR3 sequences, with roughly 15% appearing a single time and approximately 13% taken by the ten largest. This CDR3 contains 14 residues. Germline V lookup: CDR1 SGDLS, CDR2 YYNGEE. The germline V and J ends were trimmed by 0 bases and 1 base, with 6 bases remaining between them. The table lists this clonotype with many counts. The antigen remains undetermined. Findings and limits, study-wide: The model flagged ophthalmopathy progression at about 68% sensitivity and around 72% specificity. Most thyroid-expanded clonotypes exceeding 0.001 frequency were also found in blood.

Excluded were patients with other autoimmune diseases, uncontrolled infections, pregnancy or lactation. The clonotype was recovered from an adult man with Graves' ophthalmopathy. The sequenced sample was peripheral blood. J is TRBJ2-3 and V is TRBV9; no clear D. The DNA of the CDR3 is TGTGCCAGCAGCGTAGGAGCGCGCACAGATACGCAGTATTTT. Protein: CASSVGARTDTQYF. The full variable domain, completed using reference TRBV9 and TRBJ2-3, is DSGVTQTPKHLITATGQRVTLRCSPRSGDLSVYWYQQSLDQGLQFLIQYYNGEERAKGNILERFSAQQFPDLHSELNLSSLELGDSALYFCASSVGARTDTQYFGPGTRLTVL.